This passage covers 27 T cell receptor beta chains from one sample sequenced in a study of CD8 T cells in Susac syndrome. About 0.5 to 1 ug RNA was reverse transcribed with random hexamers. TCRdb analysed the immunoSEQ multiplex PCR reads with MiXCR anew, one entry per CDR3 protein. The table shows 300,000 or so distinct CDR3 sequences, with just over 90% occurring only once. The material sequenced was CD4+ T cells from PBMCs. The receptors derive from a human donor with multiple sclerosis.

The chain links TRBV6-2 or TRBV6-3 to TRBJ1-5, with TRBD1 identical over 9 bases. The CDR3 spans 18 residues. Germline loops: CDR1 MNHEY, CDR2 SVGEGT. The junction had 13 bases not matched to a gene; V was cut back by 6 bases and J by 1 base. CDR3 DNA: TGTGCCAGCAGCAAGCCGGGACAGGGTTCTAGGAGCAATCAGCCCCAGCATTTT. This gives the protein CASSKPGQGSRSNQPQHF.

Only one count was recorded for this clonotype. The rearrangement links TRBV30 to TRBJ1-6; D not certain. The germline V gene has CDR1 GTSNPN and CDR2 SVGIG (reference sequence). Trimming stripped 2 bases from V and 5 bases from J, with 13 bases between. This CDR3 has 15 residues. The CDR3 spells CAWSLILRNNSPLHF. The CDR3 region has the DNA TGTGCCTGGAGTCTAATACTCAGAAATAATTCACCCCTCCACTTT.

The V and J genes are TRBV29-1 and TRBJ2-5; D is ambiguous. V lost 4 bases and J lost 5, with 11 bases in between. Per the germline V gene, CDR1 is SQVTM and CDR2 is ANQGSEA. The CDR3 has 12 residues. CDR3 loop: CSVVRSQETQYF. The CDR3 DNA reads TGCAGCGTTGTTAGGTCGCAGGAGACCCAGTACTTC.

The chain couples TRBV12-3 or TRBV12-4 to TRBJ2-7; 14 nucleotides agree with TRBD2. V trimming: 4 bases; J trimming: 1 base; junction bases outside the gene matches: 12. The CDR3 loop spans 19 amino acids. The CDR3 region is CASSSSAGLAGGGSYEQYF. In DNA form, the CDR3 reads TGTGCCAGCAGTTCTTCTGCCGGACTAGCGGGAGGTGGTTCCTACGAGCAGTACTTC.

The chain has TRBV2 and TRBJ1-2; tentatively, D is TRBD1 (6 bases). CDR1 and CDR2 (germline): SNHLY, FYNNEI. Deletions cut 6 bases from V and 4 bases from J, with 12 bases between. This CDR3 has 13 residues. The CDR3 loop is CASSGQRLYGYTF. CDR3 bases: TGTGCCAGCAGCGGACAGCGTCTCTATGGCTACACCTTC.

The rearrangement links TRBV18 to TRBJ1-1; TRBD1 agrees at 7 bases. V shed 3 bases, J shed 2 bases, and the junction held 6 bases outside the gene matches. CDR3 size: 15 residues. Germline values: CDR1 KGHSH, CDR2 LQKENI. The CDR3 spells CASSPRQGDNTEAFF. CDR3 DNA sequence: TGTGCCAGCTCACCCCGACAGGGAGATAACACTGAAGCTTTCTTT.

The chain combines TRBV12-3 or TRBV12-4 with TRBJ1-1; 7 bases match TRBD1. The CDR3 has 17 residues. J was trimmed by 3 bases and V by 2 bases; bases with no gene match: 12. The CDR3 DNA sequence: TGTGCCAGCAGTTTATTGGCCGATCAGGGGGGATACACTGAAGCTTTCTTT. This translates into CASSLLADQGGYTEAFF.

J is TRBJ2-7 and V is TRBV2; 7 nucleotides align to TRBD2. V gave up 7 bases and J gave up 1 base; unmatched junction bases: 4. This CDR3 region has 13 residues. Per germline, CDR1 SNHLY and CDR2 FYNNEI. CDR3 nucleotides: TGTGCCAGCACTTGGGGGGGATCCTACGAGCAGTACTTC. This sequence encodes CASTWGGSYEQYF. Drawing the rest from reference TRBV2 and TRBJ2-7, the complete variable domain is EPEVTQTPSHQVTQMGQEVILRCVPISNHLYFYWYRQILGQKVEFLVSFYNNEISEKSEIFDDQFSVERPDGSNFTLKIRSTKLEDSAMYFCASTWGGSYEQYFGPGTRLTVT.

This clonotype was seen more than once but under ten times. The genes are TRBV2 and TRBJ2-7; 10 bases agree with TRBD1. The V gene end was trimmed by 4 bases and the J gene end by 4 bases; junction bases not matched to a gene: 7. CDR1 and CDR2 from the germline V gene are SNHLY and FYNNEI. The CDR3 length is 15 residues. The CDR3 sequence: CASSALTGGTYEQYF. The CDR3 DNA reads as TGTGCCAGCAGTGCCTTGACAGGGGGCACATACGAGCAGTACTTC.

The chain combines TRBV12-3 or TRBV12-4 with TRBJ1-2, with 7 bases that match TRBD1. V shed 6 bases and J 2 bases; nucleotides not matched to a gene: 6. This CDR3 is built from 14 residues. The CDR3 reads CASRRGGQNYGYTF. CDR3 nucleotide sequence: TGTGCCAGCAGGAGAGGGGGACAGAACTATGGCTACACCTTC.

V and J are TRBV7-8 and TRBJ2-5; D gene uncertain. Germline values: CDR1 SGHVS, CDR2 FQNEAQ. The CDR3 is made up of 14 amino acids. V shed 5 bases and J shed 4 bases, with 14 bases lying between them. CDR3 protein: CASSPPASRETQYF. The DNA for the CDR3 is TGTGCCAGCAGCCCACCGGCGTCCCGAGAGACCCAGTACTTC.

V and J are TRBV29-1 and TRBJ1-5, with D possibly matching TRBD1 (5 bases). The germline CDR1 and CDR2 sequences are SQVTM and ANQGSEA. The CDR3 sequence is 12 residues long. The V end was cut by 7 bases, the J end by 3 bases, with 10 bases between. The chain's CDR3 is CSASGVNQPQHF. DNA of the CDR3: TGCAGCGCCTCGGGGGTCAATCAGCCCCAGCATTTT.

The DNA for the CDR3 is TGTGCCAGCCACCGGACCCGGGGATTGAACACTGAAGCTTTCTTT. The encoded protein is CASHRTRGLNTEAFF. The V and J genes are TRBV19 and TRBJ1-1; D not certain. The V gene's germline CDR1 is LNHDA and CDR2 SQIVND (reference sequence). V was cut by 9 bases and J by 0 bases, with 17 bases left in between. The CDR3 is 15 amino acids.

This clonotype was seen once. The chain joins TRBV24-1 to TRBJ2-1; 8 bases map to TRBD1. The length of the CDR3 is 16 residues. The ends lost 3 bases at V and 3 bases at J; junction bases unmatched: 6. Looked up from germline, CDR1 is KGHDR and CDR2 is SFDVKD. CDR3: CATSDPGQVHYNEQFF. The CDR3 DNA reads as TGTGCCACCAGTGATCCGGGACAGGTACACTACAATGAGCAGTTCTTC.

J is TRBJ1-3 and V is TRBV12-5; TRBD1 agrees at 7 bases. Germline CDR1 LGHNT, CDR2 FRNRAP. This CDR3 region has 14 residues. The V segment lost 5 bases and the J segment 4 bases; nucleotides outside the gene matches: 5. The CDR3 DNA sequence: TGTGCTAGTGGTGGGGGACAGCCAGGAAACACCATATATTTT. Translation: CASGGGQPGNTIYF.

V and J are TRBV29-1 and TRBJ2-4, with D possibly matching TRBD2 (6 bases). Germline V gives CDR1 SQVTM, CDR2 ANQGSEA. V was trimmed by 6 bases and J by 0 bases, leaving 12 bases between them. The CDR3 is 14 amino acids. The CDR3 reads CSVRDSEAKNIQYF. The DNA of the CDR3 is TGCAGCGTGAGGGACTCAGAAGCCAAAAACATTCAGTACTTC. The complete variable domain, with remaining parts taken from reference TRBV29-1 and TRBJ2-4, reads SAVISQKPSRDICQRGTSLTIQCQVDSQVTMMFWYRQQPGQSLTLIATANQGSEATYESGFVIDKFPISRPNLTFSTLTVSNMSPEDSSIYLCSVRDSEAKNIQYFGAGTRLSVL.

The rearrangement uses TRBV7-9 and TRBJ1-3; maybe TRBD1 (6 bases). V was pared by 1 base and J by 8 bases, with 18 bases between. The CDR3 is made up of 16 amino acids. Looked up from germline, CDR1 is SEHNR and CDR2 is FQNEAQ (reference sequence). The CDR3 sequence: CASSLDRVFGRDTIYF. CDR3 in DNA: TGTGCCAGCAGCTTAGACAGGGTTTTCGGGAGAGACACCATATATTTT.

The genes are TRBV21-1 and TRBJ1-5. TRBV21-1 is a listed pseudogene. The CDR3 is 16 residues long. This CDR3 reads CASSGVISLSNQPQHF. The CDR3 nucleotides are TGTGCCAGCAGTGGGGTAATATCTCTTAGCAATCAGCCCCAGCATTTT.

V usage is TRBV20-1 and J usage is TRBJ2-5, with a weak D call TRBD1 (6 bases). This CDR3 is built from 15 residues. V was shortened by 1 base and J by 2 bases, with 14 bases between the two germline ends. Germline assignment: CDR1 DFQATT and CDR2 SNEGSKA (reference sequence). In DNA form, the CDR3 reads TGCAGTGCTAGAGGCCTGGGACACTTGCAAGAGACCCAGTACTTC. It is translated as CSARGLGHLQETQYF.

The chain combines TRBV9 with TRBJ2-7; 8 positions match TRBD2. This CDR3 region has 16 residues. Germline CDR1 is SGDLS and CDR2 is YYNGEE. The ends lost 0 bases at V and 4 bases at J; junction bases unmatched: 9. The chain's CDR3 is CASSVGPAGDQYEQYF. Here the CDR3 DNA reads TGTGCCAGCAGCGTAGGCCCAGCGGGGGACCAATACGAGCAGTACTTC.

The chain is built from TRBV19 and TRBJ1-2; 8 positions agree with TRBD1. The CDR3 contains 15 residues. CDR1 is LNHDA and CDR2 is SQIVND in the germline V gene (reference sequence). J was trimmed by 8 bases and V by 0 bases; bases with no gene match: 8. The CDR3 protein is CASSIERDRPLGYTF. CDR3 DNA: TGTGCCAGTAGTATAGAACGGGACAGGCCACTCGGCTACACCTTC.

The V gene is TRBV4-1, the J gene TRBJ2-3; D is possibly TRBD2 (5 bases). CDR1 is MGHRA and CDR2 is YSYEKL in the germline V gene. The CDR3 covers 18 residues. Trimming took 4 bases from V and 6 from J, leaving 26 bases between them. The CDR3 DNA is TGCGCCAGCAGCCGGATAGGACCCCGGACTCATTTGCGGGATACGCAGTATTTT. Encoded protein: CASSRIGPRTHLRDTQYF.

The V gene is TRBV2, the J gene TRBJ2-3; D ambiguous. Per the germline V gene, CDR1 is SNHLY and CDR2 is FYNNEI. The V and J ends lost 6 bases and 2 bases respectively, with 12 bases between them. The CDR3 extends over 14 amino acids. The CDR3 DNA sequence: TGTGCCAGCAGCTCCCGGCAGTCCACAGATACGCAGTATTTT. Protein: CASSSRQSTDTQYF.

The chain has TRBV12-3 or TRBV12-4 and TRBJ2-2, with 8 bases identical to TRBD1. CDR3 length equals 17 residues. The J segment lost 3 bases and the V segment lost 2 bases, leaving 8 bases of the junction unmatched. The DNA for the CDR3 is TGTGCCAGCAGTTTACGGGGCAGGGGGCAGGACACCGGGGAGCTGTTTTTT. This gives the protein CASSLRGRGQDTGELFF.

V usage is TRBV30 and J usage is TRBJ1-2, with TRBD1 identical over 10 bases. Germline V lookup: CDR1 GTSNPN, CDR2 SVGIG (reference sequence). The CDR3 has 13 amino acids. The V segment lost 2 bases and the J segment 13 bases; nucleotides outside the gene matches: 10. For the CDR3, the DNA is TGTGCCTGGAGTCGGGTCGACAGGGGGCTCAGCACCTTC. Amino acids: CAWSRVDRGLSTF.

The V gene is TRBV2, the J gene TRBJ2-2; D is possibly TRBD1 or TRBD2 (5 bases each). Trimming took off 6 bases at V and 8 bases at J, with 16 bases between the two ends. CDR3 length: 14 amino acids. Per the germline V gene, CDR1 is SNHLY and CDR2 is FYNNEI. CDR3 DNA sequence: TGTGCCAGCAGACCCGACGGGTGGGGGGGGGAGCTGTTTTTT. Its protein is CASRPDGWGGELFF.

With regard to this clonotype: A junction boundary mismatches the germline segment, possibly from a read error. The V gene is TRBV7-9, the J gene TRBJ2-1; D is undetermined. This CDR3 region has 9 residues. The germline V gene has CDR1 SEHNR and CDR2 FQNEAQ (reference sequence). The CDR3 coding sequence is TGTGCCAGCAGCTCGGGTCAGAGCTTC. As protein: CASSSGQSF.